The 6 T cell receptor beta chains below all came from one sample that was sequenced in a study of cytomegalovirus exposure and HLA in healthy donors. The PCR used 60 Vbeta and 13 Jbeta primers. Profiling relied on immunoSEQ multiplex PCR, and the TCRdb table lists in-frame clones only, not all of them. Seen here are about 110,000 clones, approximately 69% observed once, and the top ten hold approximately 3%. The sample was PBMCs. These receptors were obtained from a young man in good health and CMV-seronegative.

Written as DNA, the CDR3 is TGTGCCAGCTCACCGTCCGGTGCGGGGCCCCAGCATTTT. It is translated as CASSPSGAGPQHF. This chain connects TRBV18 to TRBJ1-5; no reliable D call. The germline gives CDR1 KGHSH, CDR2 LQKENI. V lost 3 bases to trimming and J lost 9 bases, with 12 bases between them. The CDR3 runs to 13 residues. The entire variable domain, with the rest obtained from reference TRBV18 and TRBJ1-5, is as follows: NAGVMQNPRHLVRRRGQEARLRCSPMKGHSHVYWYRQLPEEGLKFMVYLQKENIIDESGMPKERFSAEFPKEGPSILRIQQVVRGDSAAYFCASSPSGAGPQHFGDGTRLSIL.

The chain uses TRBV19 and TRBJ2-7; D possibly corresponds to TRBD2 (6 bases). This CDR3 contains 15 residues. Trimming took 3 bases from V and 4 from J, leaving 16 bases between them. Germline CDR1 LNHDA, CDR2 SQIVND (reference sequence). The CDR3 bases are TGTGCCAGTAGTATCCGGGGCCGCGGGAAGTACGAGCAGTACTTC. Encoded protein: CASSIRGRGKYEQYF.

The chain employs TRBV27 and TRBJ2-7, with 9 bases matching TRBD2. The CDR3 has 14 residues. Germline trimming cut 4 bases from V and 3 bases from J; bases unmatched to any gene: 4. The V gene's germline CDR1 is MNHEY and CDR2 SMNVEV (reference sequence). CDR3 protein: CASSSSGRFYEQYF. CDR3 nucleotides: TGTGCCAGCAGTTCCAGCGGGAGGTTCTACGAGCAGTACTTC.

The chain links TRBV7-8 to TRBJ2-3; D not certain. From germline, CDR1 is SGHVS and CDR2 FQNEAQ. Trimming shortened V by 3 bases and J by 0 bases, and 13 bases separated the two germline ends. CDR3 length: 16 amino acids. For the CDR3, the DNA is TGTGCCAGCAGCTTCCAGGTTCCACATAGCACAGATACGCAGTATTTT. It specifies CASSFQVPHSTDTQYF.

In DNA, the CDR3 is TGTGCCAGCAGCTCGACGGGGGATTTGGCTTTCTTT. Translating gives CASSSTGDLAFF. The chain is built from TRBV7-9 and TRBJ1-1; D may be TRBD1 (5 bases). Germline V gene data show CDR1 as SEHNR and CDR2 as FQNEAQ (reference sequence). The CDR3 loop spans 12 amino acids. V lost 4 bases to trimming and J lost 11 bases, with 14 bases between them.

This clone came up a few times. CDR3 DNA: TGTGCCAGCACCTCCATCTACCACACCTACCGGGACAGGGGTCCTAATGAGCAGTTCTTC. This codes for CASTSIYHTYRDRGPNEQFF. The V gene is TRBV28, the J gene TRBJ2-1; the match to TRBD1 covers 10 bases. J lost 7 bases, V lost 7 bases, and 25 bases had no gene match. The CDR3 is made up of 20 amino acids. CDR1 and CDR2 (germline): MDHEN, SYDVKM.